This T cell receptor (beta chain) was observed in a study of T cells after yellow fever vaccination. J was trimmed by 2 bases and V by 1 base; bases with no gene match: 3. The germline V gene encodes CDR1 SEHNR and CDR2 FQNEAQ (reference sequence). The CDR3 loop spans 15 amino acids. TCRdb analysed the 5' RACE reads with MiXCR anew, one entry per CDR3 protein. This table holds around 350,000 distinct CDR3 sequences, around a tenth found once. Source: PBMCs, taken on the day of the first yellow fever vaccination. J is TRBJ2-7 and V is TRBV7-9; 9 nucleotides match TRBD2. The source is a man aged 18-30 years who received the YFV17D yellow fever vaccine. The CDR3 bases are TGTGCCAGCAGCTTAGGCGGGGGGGCCCCCTACGAGCAGTACTTC. Translation gives CASSLGGGAPYEQYF.